The rows below give T cell receptor beta chains drawn from one sample of a study of shared clonotypes between healthy human individuals. The data were produced by immunoSEQ multiplex PCR, yet TCRdb's version contains in-frame clones alone and is incomplete. This table holds roughly 520,000 clones, 95% to 97% found once. The source material was naive CD4+ T cells sorted from blood. Every receptor here comes from a woman aged 25-40 years in good health. The CDR3 runs from the conserved cysteine through the conserved F or W.

CDR3 protein: CASSGLESSLEQYF
J gene: TRBJ2-7
V gene: TRBV2

CDR3 protein: CASSLEAGYYGYTF
J gene: TRBJ1-2
V gene: TRBV7-9

CDR3 protein: CASSLGLSAGATDTQYF
J gene: TRBJ2-3
V gene: TRBV7-9

CDR3 protein: CASTDVSSSDRKF
J gene: TRBJ2-7
V gene: TRBV28

CDR3 protein: CASSQAGWETQYF
J gene: TRBJ2-5
V gene: TRBV28

CDR3 protein: CASSLSGTSVEQYF
J gene: TRBJ2-7
V gene: TRBV7-6

CDR3 protein: CAWSRGRPYEQYF
J gene: TRBJ2-7
V gene: TRBV30

CDR3 protein: CASSVPGQGADEQYF
J gene: TRBJ2-7
V gene: TRBV5-6

CDR3 protein: CSVARSQETQYF
J gene: TRBJ2-5
V gene: TRBV29-1

CDR3 protein: CASSLLGTNTEAFF
J gene: TRBJ1-1
V gene: TRBV5-5

CDR3 protein: CASSFRTSGTGEQYF
J gene: TRBJ2-7
V gene: TRBV27

CDR3 protein: CASISSGADTQYF
J gene: TRBJ2-3
V gene: TRBV10-2

CDR3 protein: CASSGQGANYGYTF
J gene: TRBJ1-2
V gene: TRBV27

CDR3 protein: CASSPSGQLNTEAFF
J gene: TRBJ1-1
V gene: TRBV4-1

CDR3 protein: CASSNVGRGRDQPQHF
J gene: TRBJ1-5
V gene: TRBV19

CDR3 protein: CASSPDESVPGTLNTEAFF
J gene: TRBJ1-1
V gene: TRBV18

CDR3 protein: CASNIPDIDGYTF
J gene: TRBJ1-2
V gene: TRBV27

CDR3 protein: CASSLVVSGVGEQYF
J gene: TRBJ2-7
V gene: TRBV5-1

CDR3 protein: CASSKPDLSYEQYF
J gene: TRBJ2-7
V gene: TRBV7-9

CDR3 protein: CASSAPPRGYTF
J gene: TRBJ1-2
V gene: TRBV28

CDR3 protein: CASSLEIGTKENQPQHF
J gene: TRBJ1-5
V gene: TRBV7-6

CDR3 protein: CAWRGTGYTEAFF
J gene: TRBJ1-1
V gene: TRBV30

CDR3 protein: CASSRGQVSDGYTF
J gene: TRBJ1-2
V gene: TRBV18

CDR3 protein: CASRSSWGVTEAFF
J gene: TRBJ1-1
V gene: TRBV28

CDR3 protein: CASSLAEYETQYF
J gene: TRBJ2-5
V gene: TRBV11-3

CDR3 protein: CASSHFPVSTYEQYF
J gene: .
V gene: TRBV14

CDR3 protein: CASSFSGRGTYNEQFF
J gene: TRBJ2-1
V gene: TRBV5-8

CDR3 protein: CASSLEASTTSFYEQYF
J gene: TRBJ2-7
V gene: TRBV27

CDR3 protein: CASSFRDYRNTIYF
J gene: TRBJ1-3
V gene: TRBV7-2

CDR3 protein: CASSLTGVAGNTIYF
J gene: TRBJ1-3
V gene: TRBV7-9

CDR3 protein: CASSLVAGGNEQYF
J gene: TRBJ2-7
V gene: TRBV28